This T cell receptor beta chain emerged from a study of cytomegalovirus exposure and HLA in healthy donors. Study results and limitations: The study carried out a later analysis of TCR beta sequences. It associated some 18,000 of them with specific HLA alleles at a false discovery rate of 0.05. V- and J-gene trimming of TCR beta was linked (in a later analysis) to a missense DCLRE1C variant. Most subjects' HLA-A and HLA-B alleles were reportedly predicted from TCR beta sequences.

Germline lookup yields CDR1 SGHTA and CDR2 FQGNSA. The V end lost 6 bases, the J end lost 4 bases, and 15 bases lay between the germline ends. The CDR3 extends over 15 amino acids. PCR used 60 Vbeta primers and 13 Jbeta primers. Assay: immunoSEQ multiplex PCR; the TCRdb copy retains only in-frame clones and omits some. The sample includes some 150,000 clones, around 60% of them seen just once. For this clone: What it recognizes is unknown.

Healthy people donating bone marrow made up the donors. This chain connects TRBV7-2 to TRBJ2-2; tentative D call: TRBD1 (6 bases). Sequencing used PBMCs. This TCR derives from a woman aged 60-75 years in good health and CMV-seropositive. CDR3 sequence: CASRSLDRTTGELFF. The CDR3 DNA reads as TGTGCCAGCAGGTCTCTCGACAGGACCACCGGGGAGCTGTTTTTT.